This T cell receptor (beta chain) was observed in a study of T-cell memory formation after mild COVID-19. On the study more broadly: In these data, TCR clusters were largely donor specific.

Study-wide points: CD4+ contracting clones were mainly CM and EM; CD8+ ones, EMRA. Whether day 37 second-wave clones are SARS-CoV-2-specific was not confirmed. Clones contracting across day 15 to 85 had a balanced CD4/CD8 profile; later expanding clones leaned CD4+.

A remark on this clonotype: The antigen is not known.

Trimming took 1 base from V and 1 from J, leaving 10 bases between them. The germline V gene encodes CDR1 SGHRS and CDR2 YFSETQ. The CDR3 is 15 residues long. TCRdb redid the calling of the 5' RACE reads with MiXCR, one entry per CDR3 protein. The sample carries some 600,000 distinct CDR3 sequences, roughly a sixth recorded once. The sample taken for sequencing was PBMCs or a T cell subset sorted from them (not recorded which). The sequence was collected from an adult woman who had mild COVID-19 (a few samples of this study predate the infection). Cell type and time point are not known. J is TRBJ2-3 and V is TRBV5-1; D unresolved. CDR3 protein: CASSLFSLGTDTQYF. Here the CDR3 DNA reads TGCGCCAGCAGCTTGTTCAGTCTCGGCACAGATACGCAGTATTTT. The full variable domain, with the rest looked up from reference TRBV5-1 and TRBJ2-3, is KAGVTQTPRYLIKTRGQQVTLSCSPISGHRSVSWYQQTPGQGLQFLFEYFSETQRNKGNFPGRFSGRQFSNSRSEMNVSTLELGDSALYLCASSLFSLGTDTQYFGPGTRLTVL.